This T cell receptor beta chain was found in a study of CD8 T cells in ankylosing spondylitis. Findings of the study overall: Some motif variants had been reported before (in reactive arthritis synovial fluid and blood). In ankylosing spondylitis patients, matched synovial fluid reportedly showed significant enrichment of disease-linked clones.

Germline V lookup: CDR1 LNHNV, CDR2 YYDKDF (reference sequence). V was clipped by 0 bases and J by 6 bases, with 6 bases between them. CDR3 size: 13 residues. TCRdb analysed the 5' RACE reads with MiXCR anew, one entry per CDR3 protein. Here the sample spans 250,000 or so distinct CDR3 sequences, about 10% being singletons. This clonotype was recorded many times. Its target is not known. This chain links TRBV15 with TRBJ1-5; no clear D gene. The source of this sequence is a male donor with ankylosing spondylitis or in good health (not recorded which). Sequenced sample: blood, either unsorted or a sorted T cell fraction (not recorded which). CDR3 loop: CATSRDRGQPQHF. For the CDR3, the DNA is TGTGCCACCAGCAGAGATCGAGGTCAGCCCCAGCATTTT.